Listed here are 28 T cell receptor beta chains from one sample, sequenced in a study of T cell responses to AZD1222 COVID-19 vaccine. The protocol was immunoSEQ multiplex PCR, while the TCRdb copy is restricted to in-frame clones and leaves out a portion. This table holds roughly 150,000 clones, roughly 89% found once. Sequenced here: peripheral blood, sampled on day 0 of AZD1222 vaccination. These receptor sequences come from an adult in good health.

In nucleotides, the CDR3 is TGTGCCACCCGGAAAGGAGAGAACTATGGCTACACCTTC. This codes for CATRKGENYGYTF. The J gene is TRBJ1-2, the V gene TRBV7-9, with D hard to call. The V gene's germline CDR1 is SEHNR and CDR2 FQNEAQ (reference sequence). Trimming took 10 bases from V and 2 from J, leaving 14 bases between them. The CDR3 runs 13 residues.

This clone was picked up one time. The CDR3 nucleotides are TGTGCCAGCAGTAGTAGCGGGAGTATCGGGCAGTACTTC. It encodes CASSSSGSIGQYF. The chain employs TRBV2 and TRBJ2-7; TRBD2 matches 9 bases. The V gene's germline CDR1 is SNHLY and CDR2 FYNNEI. This CDR3 has 13 amino acids. J gave up 9 bases and V 5 bases, and 8 bases lay outside the gene matches.

The J gene is TRBJ1-1, the V gene TRBV7-6; D is uncertain. Trimming removed 5 bases at V and 5 bases at J, with 21 bases between. Germline V gives CDR1 SGHVS, CDR2 FNYEAQ. The CDR3 is 16 residues long. DNA of the CDR3: TGTGCCAGCAGCGATCGTACGGCAGCCCTCGGTACTGAAGCTTTCTTT. It encodes CASSDRTAALGTEAFF.

This sequence joins TRBV5-8 and TRBJ1-5; TRBD1 matches at 8 bases. Germline CDR1 and CDR2: SGHTS and YDEGEE. This CDR3 is built from 16 residues. The V gene end was trimmed by 3 bases and the J gene end by 1 base; junction bases not matched to a gene: 6. In DNA form, the CDR3 reads TGTGCCAGCAGCTCACCCTACAGGGGGAGCAATCAGCCCCAGCATTTT. Its translation is CASSSPYRGSNQPQHF.

This clone was seen more than once but under ten times. Other DNA sequences in this sample translate to the same CDR3. V and J are TRBV18 and TRBJ1-2; 11 bases line up with TRBD1. The V and J ends lost 0 bases and 2 bases, in that order; junction bases with no gene match: 2. CDR3 size: 16 residues. Germline-derived CDR1 and CDR2 are KGHSH and LQKENI. The CDR3: CASSPPGTGGNYGYTF. The CDR3 DNA reads as TGTGCCAGCTCACCACCCGGGACAGGGGGGAACTATGGCTACACCTTC.

The chain couples TRBV14 to TRBJ1-2; possibly TRBD1 for D (5 bases). The CDR3 extends over 15 amino acids. Trimming shortened V by 4 bases and J by 7 bases, and 19 bases separated the two germline ends. Germline V gene data show CDR1 as SGHDN and CDR2 as FVKESK. The CDR3 sequence is CASSRGVAGLGGYTF. CDR3 sequence (DNA): TGTGCCAGCAGCCGAGGGGTGGCAGGCCTAGGTGGCTACACCTTC.

The J gene is TRBJ2-7, the V gene TRBV19; 7 positions agree with TRBD2. CDR3 length: 16 amino acids. Germline V gives CDR1 LNHDA, CDR2 SQIVND (reference sequence). Unmatched junction bases numbered 9, after V lost 0 bases and J lost 4 bases. CDR3 loop: CASSIDSRGRRYEQYF. The CDR3 region has the DNA TGTGCCAGTAGTATAGACTCTCGCGGGAGAAGATACGAGCAGTACTTC.

The chain recombines TRBV6-1 with TRBJ1-2; the D is unclear. Germline V gene data show CDR1 as MNHNS and CDR2 as SASEGT. Trimming shortened V by 3 bases and J by 2 bases, and 10 bases separated the two germline ends. The CDR3 extends over 14 amino acids. CDR3 in DNA: TGTGCCAGCAGTGATGACATCTACAACTATGGCTACACCTTC. It encodes CASSDDIYNYGYTF.

As for this clone: An end of the junction does not agree with germline; a read error may underlie this. The rearrangement uses TRBV7-2 and TRBJ1-6, with a possible D match to TRBD1 (6 bases). Germline assignment: CDR1 SGHTA and CDR2 FQGNSA. The CDR3 loop spans 14 amino acids. This CDR3 is CARSSRGGNSPLHF. The DNA for the CDR3 is TGTGCCAGAAGCTCCAGGGGCGGGAATTCACCCCTCCACTTT.

V gene TRBV3-1 (or the pseudogene TRBV3-2) combines with J gene TRBJ1-6, with 8 bases lining up with TRBD1. Germline trimming cut 1 base from V and 10 bases from J; bases unmatched to any gene: 3. Germline CDR1 and CDR2: LGHDT and YNNKEL (reference sequence). This CDR3 is 14 amino acids long. CDR3 DNA: TGTGCCAGCAGCCAAGCAGGGGGCGGCTCACCCCTCCACTTT. Translated, it gives CASSQAGGGSPLHF.

This clone was recorded once. The V and J genes are TRBV12-3 or TRBV12-4 and TRBJ2-1, with D unclear. This CDR3 is built from 12 residues. The ends were cut back, 7 bases at V and 3 bases at J, with 7 bases in the middle. The CDR3: CASKRFYNEQFF. The CDR3 DNA is TGTGCCAGCAAGCGTTTCTACAATGAGCAGTTCTTC.

The V call is TRBV7-3, the J call TRBJ1-1; TRBD1 matches 7 bases. The CDR3 is made up of 15 amino acids. The junction had 11 bases not matched to a gene; V was cut back by 5 bases and J by 5 bases. CDR1 and CDR2 from the germline V gene are SGHTA and FQGTGA. CDR3 sequence: CASSPLQGRTTEAFF. The CDR3 region has the DNA TGTGCCAGCAGCCCTCTACAGGGGAGAACGACTGAAGCTTTCTTT.

V usage is TRBV29-1 and J usage is TRBJ2-1; TRBD2 might be the D (5 bases). The CDR3 contains 15 residues. CDR1 and CDR2 from the germline V gene are SQVTM and ANQGSEA. Trimming shortened V by 5 bases and J by 0 bases, and 14 bases separated the two germline ends. The CDR3 coding sequence is TGCAGCGTTCCGACACCTGCGGGCTCCTACAATGAGCAGTTCTTC. Translation: CSVPTPAGSYNEQFF.

This clone has more than one count but fewer than ten. This chain links TRBV4-2 with TRBJ2-2; 8 bases are shared with TRBD1. The germline CDR1 and CDR2 sequences are LGHNA and YNFKEQ. The trim removed 4 bases at V and 0 bases at J, leaving 1 base unmatched. This CDR3 region has 15 residues. CDR3 coding DNA: TGTGCCAGCAGCCCACAGGGGGCGAACACCGGGGAGCTGTTTTTT. The encoded protein is CASSPQGANTGELFF.

This clone appeared once. DNA of the CDR3: TGCGCCAGCAGCCCAACCCCTGGGGAGGGTGGCTACACCTTC. Its protein product is CASSPTPGEGGYTF. This rearrangement joins TRBV5-1 to TRBJ1-2; D is undetermined. This CDR3 comprises 14 residues. Trimming took off 4 bases at V and 7 bases at J, with 17 bases between the two ends. Germline CDR1 and CDR2: SGHRS and YFSETQ.

This rearrangement joins TRBV2 to TRBJ2-7; D not certain. V was pared by 6 bases and J by 6 bases, with 9 bases between. Looked up from germline, CDR1 is SNHLY and CDR2 is FYNNEI. The CDR3 has 11 amino acids. The chain's CDR3 is CASSSYSEQYF. DNA for the CDR3: TGTGCCAGCAGCTCCTACAGCGAGCAGTACTTC. The whole variable domain, filled in from reference TRBV2 and TRBJ2-7, reads EPEVTQTPSHQVTQMGQEVILRCVPISNHLYFYWYRQILGQKVEFLVSFYNNEISEKSEIFDDQFSVERPDGSNFTLKIRSTKLEDSAMYFCASSSYSEQYFGPGTRLTVT.

The rearrangement joins TRBV5-1 to TRBJ1-1, with 7 bases that match TRBD1. With V trimmed by 2 bases and J by 3 bases, 7 bases remained unmatched. The CDR3 length is 15 residues. The germline V gene has CDR1 SGHRS and CDR2 YFSETQ. DNA for the CDR3: TGCGCCAGCAGCTTTTTTGCAGGGGGAGACACTGAAGCTTTCTTT. Protein product: CASSFFAGGDTEAFF.

The chain uses TRBV7-2 and TRBJ1-2; D is unclear. The CDR3 is 14 amino acids. The V and J ends lost 8 bases and 1 base respectively, with 14 bases between them. CDR1 and CDR2 from the germline V gene are SGHTA and FQGNSA. As DNA, the CDR3 is TGTGCCAGCCTCCTAATAGGGCTTAACTATGGCTACACCTTC. Encoded protein: CASLLIGLNYGYTF.

This chain joins TRBV18 and TRBJ2-2; 10 bases agree with TRBD2. Losses at the gene ends were 3 bases for V and 1 base for J; bases not matched to a gene: 2. This CDR3 comprises 16 residues. The germline V gene has CDR1 KGHSH and CDR2 LQKENI. The CDR3 nucleotides are TGTGCCAGCTCACCGTCTAGCGGGAGGAACACCGGGGAGCTGTTTTTT. Translated, it gives CASSPSSGRNTGELFF.

The chain carries TRBV9 and TRBJ1-6; 8 bases line up with TRBD1. CDR3 size: 16 residues. Germline CDR1 reads SGDLS; CDR2 reads YYNGEE. V lost 3 bases and J lost 6; bases outside the gene matches: 8. The CDR3 reads CASSGSAGQVNSPLHF. The DNA for the CDR3 is TGTGCCAGCAGCGGATCCGCGGGACAGGTTAATTCACCCCTCCACTTT.

This sequence joins TRBV28 and TRBJ1-5; no firm D call. V dropped 7 bases and J dropped 0 bases, with 13 bases sitting between them. Germline assignment: CDR1 MDHEN and CDR2 SYDVKM. The CDR3 has 15 amino acids. As DNA, the CDR3 is TGTGCCAGCACCCCGTTTCGATATAGCAATCAGCCCCAGCATTTT. This codes for CASTPFRYSNQPQHF.

The V and J genes are TRBV7-9 and TRBJ1-3, with D uncertain. V was trimmed by 5 bases and J by 2 bases, leaving 13 bases between them. Germline V gene lookup returns CDR1 SEHNR and CDR2 FQNEAQ (reference sequence). CDR3 length: 15 amino acids. Here the CDR3 reads CASSPTRGTGNTIYF. In nucleotides, the CDR3 is TGTGCCAGCAGCCCTACTCGGGGAACTGGAAACACCATATATTTT.

This clone was counted once. The chain links TRBV25-1 to TRBJ1-6; weak D call: TRBD1 (5 bases). The CDR3 consists of 15 residues. The germline V and J ends were trimmed by 3 bases and 8 bases, with 14 bases remaining between them. The germline V gene encodes CDR1 MGHDK and CDR2 SYGVNS. This CDR3 is CASSEYGTADSPLHF. The CDR3 bases are TGTGCCAGCAGTGAGTATGGGACGGCTGATTCACCCCTCCACTTT.

The V gene is TRBV25-1, the J gene TRBJ1-2; maybe TRBD1 (5 bases). The germline V gene has CDR1 MGHDK and CDR2 SYGVNS. V lost 3 bases, J lost 2 bases, and 13 bases lay in between. The CDR3 totals 15 residues. Here the CDR3 reads CASSDFGGGNYGYTF. In DNA form, the CDR3 reads TGTGCCAGCAGTGATTTTGGGGGTGGGAACTATGGCTACACCTTC.

The rearrangement uses TRBV3-1 (or the pseudogene TRBV3-2) and TRBJ1-2, with 8 bases that match TRBD1. Trimming at V came to 4 bases and at J to 4 bases, leaving 2 bases not matched to a gene. The CDR3 loop spans 13 amino acids. From germline, CDR1 is LGHDT and CDR2 YNNKEL (reference sequence). The CDR3 DNA reads as TGTGCCAGCAGCCCGGACAGGGTCTATGGCTACACCTTC. Translation gives CASSPDRVYGYTF.

V and J are TRBV27 and TRBJ2-7; tentatively, D is TRBD1 (5 bases). Germline lookup yields CDR1 MNHEY and CDR2 SMNVEV (reference sequence). This CDR3 spans 15 amino acids. Trimming took off 3 bases at V and 0 bases at J, with 12 bases between the two ends. CDR3 DNA: TGTGCCAGCAGTTTGAACAGGCAACTCTCCTACGAGCAGTACTTC. It codes for CASSLNRQLSYEQYF.

The chain combines TRBV6-5 with TRBJ1-2, with 7 nucleotides matching TRBD1. After removal of 6 bases from V and 8 bases from J, the junction contained 12 bases not matched to a gene. Per the germline V gene, CDR1 is MNHEY and CDR2 is SVGAGI. The CDR3 contains 14 residues. The DNA for the CDR3 is TGTGCCAGCAGCCTCCGGGACAGAGTAATGGGCTACACCTTC. Its translation: CASSLRDRVMGYTF.

The chain employs TRBV27 and TRBJ1-2; D possibly corresponds to TRBD1 (6 bases). Trimming pared 2 bases from V and 3 bases from J, leaving 10 bases between. The CDR3 contains 14 residues. Germline CDR1 is MNHEY and CDR2 is SMNVEV (reference sequence). CDR3 residues: CASSLNRDDYGYTF. The CDR3 DNA follows: TGTGCCAGCAGTTTAAACAGGGATGACTATGGCTACACCTTC.